This T cell receptor (beta chain) was captured by sequencing in a study of blood T cell repertoires in COVID-19. At the level of the study: Researchers got acute and convalescent COVID-19 samples from the United States, Italy and Spain.

This CDR3 contains 12 residues. Germline CDR1 MDHEN, CDR2 SYDVKM. V gave up 7 bases and J gave up 14 bases; unmatched junction bases: 8. Per the original data handling: Estimates of nucleated cell counts were drawn from the amplification of reference gene primers. Assay used: immunoSEQ multiplex PCR; TCRdb lists only in-frame clones, some missing. That table furnishes V, J and clone size, whereas the DNA furnished D and trimming. The sample lists about 240,000 clones, 87% occurring once. The specimen sequenced was peripheral blood. This rearrangement joins TRBV28 to TRBJ1-6, with 7 bases fitting TRBD1. The source is a man between 60 and 70 years old who had recovered from COVID-19. In DNA, the CDR3 is TGTGCCAGCAAGACAGGGCCTGGGGCCCTCCACTTT. Its translation is CASKTGPGALHF.